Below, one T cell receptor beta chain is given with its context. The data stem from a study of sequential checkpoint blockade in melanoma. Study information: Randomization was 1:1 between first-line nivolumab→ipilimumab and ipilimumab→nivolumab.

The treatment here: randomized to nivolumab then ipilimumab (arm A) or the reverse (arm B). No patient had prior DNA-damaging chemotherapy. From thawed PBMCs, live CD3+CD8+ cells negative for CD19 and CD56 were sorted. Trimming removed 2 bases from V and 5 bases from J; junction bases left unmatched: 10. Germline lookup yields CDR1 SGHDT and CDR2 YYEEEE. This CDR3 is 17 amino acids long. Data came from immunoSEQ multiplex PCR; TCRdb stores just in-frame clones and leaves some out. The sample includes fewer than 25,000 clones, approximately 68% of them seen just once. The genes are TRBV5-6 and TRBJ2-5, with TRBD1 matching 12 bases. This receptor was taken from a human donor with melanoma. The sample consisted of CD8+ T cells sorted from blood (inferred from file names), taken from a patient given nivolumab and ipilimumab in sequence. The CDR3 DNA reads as TGTGCCAGCAGCTTTCTATCCGGGACAGGGGGCGAGGAGACCCAGTACTTC. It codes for CASSFLSGTGGEETQYF.